The source of this T cell receptor beta chain is a study of cytotoxic CD8 clonotypes in ibrutinib-treated CLL. Study summary: Responses: roughly 25 partial, 2 complete; after median around 70 months, approximately 15 stayed remitted, around twelve progressed.

Looked up from germline, CDR1 is WNHNN and CDR2 is SYGVQD (reference sequence). V lost 6 bases, J lost 0 bases, and 11 bases lay in between. CDR3 length equals 15 residues. The protocol was immunoSEQ multiplex PCR, while the TCRdb copy is restricted to in-frame clones and leaves out a portion. The sample has 200,000 or so clones; more than 75% are singletons. The receptor's source is a human donor with chronic lymphocytic leukemia. The rearrangement joins TRBV10-1 to TRBJ2-2; a possible D gene is TRBD1 (6 bases). The input for sequencing was PBMCs, taken after 12 months of ibrutinib treatment. The CDR3 sequence: CASRLGTTNTGELFF. The CDR3 DNA reads TGCGCCAGCAGACTCGGGACAACGAACACCGGGGAGCTGTTTTTT.